Included here is one T cell receptor beta chain sequence, with context. These data are taken from a study of blood T cell repertoires in COVID-19. Turning to the study itself: Donors in the United States, Italy and Spain gave samples during acute or convalescent COVID-19. Sources were T cells, B-cell-depleted T cells, or PBMCs; the material itself was cDNA or gDNA.

The CDR3 loop spans 11 amino acids. Trimming took 5 bases from V and 8 from J, leaving 7 bases between them. As originally analysed: From reference gene primer amplification, estimates of nucleated cell counts were derived. The protocol was immunoSEQ multiplex PCR, while the TCRdb copy is restricted to in-frame clones and leaves out a portion. D and trimming come from the DNA, and the V and J calls and clone size come from that table. The repertoire holds some 180,000 clones, about 80% seen once, with roughly 7.1% in the top ten. The TCR sequence derives from a human donor in a cohort sampled during active COVID-19. The chain is built from TRBV12-3 or TRBV12-4 and TRBJ2-1; no definite D call. The sequenced sample was peripheral blood. The CDR3 DNA reads TGTGCCAGCAGTCGAAGAGATGAGCAGTTCTTC. Amino acids: CASSRRDEQFF.